This T cell receptor beta chain originates from a study of CD8 T cells in ankylosing spondylitis. Study-wide results and caveats: Disease-linked clones were CD8+ and relatively rare in peripheral blood. Reportedly, significant enrichment of disease-linked clones occurred in matched ankylosing spondylitis synovial fluid. It appeared that ankylosing spondylitis blood was characterized by a TCR beta motif of 8 or 9 highly homologous variants.

Trimming removed 0 bases from V and 2 bases from J; junction bases left unmatched: 9. In germline, CDR1 is SGDLS, CDR2 YYNGEE. The CDR3 is made up of 17 amino acids. This clonotype was counted between two and nine times. Its antigen is not known. As the method for making TCR beta libraries, quantitative 5'-RACE with molecular barcodes was used. TCRdb analysed the 5' RACE reads with MiXCR anew, one entry per CDR3 protein. The sample holds around 770,000 distinct CDR3 sequences, about 12% seen once. Material: blood, either unsorted or a sorted T cell fraction (not recorded which). This TCR was recovered from a male donor with ankylosing spondylitis. This chain joins TRBV9 and TRBJ2-3; 7 nucleotides line up with TRBD2. CDR3 sequence: CASSVGEGGGATDTQYF. In nucleotides, the CDR3 is TGTGCCAGCAGCGTAGGGGAGGGCGGAGGGGCCACAGATACGCAGTATTTT.